This TCR beta chain was identified in a study of cytomegalovirus exposure and HLA in healthy donors. Overall study: The early release's HLA-typed donors yielded approximately 82 million unique TCRs.

In its sample, this clone was seen once. Antigen: not known. The study's findings and limits: Earlier analysis looked at TCR beta V segments, and most were productive about 90% or about 30% of the time.

With 5 bases removed from V and 6 bases from J, the gap between germline ends came to 11 bases. This CDR3 has 14 residues. Per the germline V gene, CDR1 is LNHDA and CDR2 is SQIVND (reference sequence). The study ran its PCR with 60 Vbeta and 13 Jbeta primers. Only in-frame clones appear in the TCRdb table, and some are missing; sequencing was by immunoSEQ multiplex PCR. The sample carries roughly 150,000 clones, around 75% recorded once. The gene calls are TRBV19 and TRBJ1-6, with a tentative D call TRBD1 (6 bases). The specimen sequenced was PBMCs. The sequence came from a male donor in good health and CMV-seronegative. The CDR3 DNA is TGTGCCAGTAGTCTACAGGGTGGTAATTCACCCCTCCACTTT. The encoded protein is CASSLQGGNSPLHF. Variable domain in full (rest from reference TRBV19 and TRBJ1-6): DGGITQSPKYLFRKEGQNVTLSCEQNLNHDAMYWYRQDPGQGLRLIYYSQIVNDFQKGDIAEGYSVSREKKESFPLTVTSAQKNPTAFYLCASSLQGGNSPLHFGNGTRLTVT.